Listed here are 24 T cell receptor beta chains from one sample, sequenced in a study of blood T cell repertoires in COVID-19. The method was immunoSEQ multiplex PCR; TCRdb's version includes in-frame clones alone and lacks a portion of them. The repertoire consists of roughly 290,000 clones, with 75% to 90% occurring once and the leading ten covering roughly 2%. The sequenced material came from PBMCs or T cells enriched from blood (not recorded which). These receptors were taken from a man younger than 40 who had recovered from COVID-19.

The chain carries TRBV5-6 and TRBJ2-7; TRBD2 is a possible D gene (7 bases). This CDR3 contains 16 residues. Deletions cut 0 bases from V and 5 bases from J, with 18 bases between. Germline CDR1 reads SGHDT; CDR2 reads YYEEEE. The CDR3 spells CASSLGVSRGLNEQYF. The CDR3 region has the DNA TGTGCCAGCAGCTTGGGCGTCTCGCGGGGGCTGAACGAGCAGTACTTC.

The rearrangement joins TRBV5-1 to TRBJ2-1; no reliable D call. CDR1 and CDR2 from the germline V gene are SGHRS and YFSETQ. Between the trimmed V and J ends, which lost 2 bases and 5 bases, there was a span of 8 bases. This CDR3 comprises 13 residues. The CDR3: CASSFTTDNEQFF. The CDR3 bases are TGCGCCAGCAGCTTTACTACTGACAATGAGCAGTTCTTC.

This sequence joins TRBV30 and TRBJ1-2, with D uncertain. Germline lookup yields CDR1 GTSNPN and CDR2 SVGIG (reference sequence). The V end lost 3 bases, the J end lost 2 bases, and 10 bases lay between the germline ends. The CDR3 covers 13 residues. Here the CDR3 DNA reads TGTGCCTGGAGAGTCGAGGAGAACTATGGCTACACCTTC. It encodes CAWRVEENYGYTF. Looking up the rest from reference TRBV30 and TRBJ1-2 gives the full variable domain: SQTIHQWPATLVQPVGSPLSLECTVEGTSNPNLYWYRQAAGRGLQLLFYSVGIGQISSEVPQNLSASRPQDRQFILSSKKLLLSDSGFYLCAWRVEENYGYTFGSGTRLTVV.

V usage is TRBV5-4 and J usage is TRBJ1-3; the D is unclear. The CDR3 covers 14 residues. Germline CDR1 is SGHNT and CDR2 is YYREEE (reference sequence). V lost 3 bases to trimming and J lost 8 bases, with 15 bases between them. The CDR3 reads CASSSRALRDTIYF. The CDR3 DNA reads as TGTGCCAGCAGCTCCCGCGCTTTGCGAGACACCATATATTTT.

The CDR3 here is CASSQESGGVTGANVLTF. In DNA, the CDR3 is TGTGCCAGTAGTCAGGAGAGCGGGGGGGTGACTGGGGCCAACGTCCTGACTTTC. The chain links TRBV19 to TRBJ2-6, with 10 positions matching TRBD2. In germline, CDR1 is LNHDA, CDR2 SQIVND (reference sequence). The trim removed 5 bases at V and 2 bases at J, leaving 9 bases unmatched. CDR3 length equals 18 residues.

V gene TRBV7-8 combines with J gene TRBJ2-1, with D maybe TRBD2 (7 bases). V lost 5 bases and J 0 bases, leaving 17 bases between the germline ends. CDR3 size: 17 residues. Germline values: CDR1 SGHVS, CDR2 FQNEAQ. The CDR3 coding sequence is TGTGCCAGCAGCCTAGTCGGGGGCGGGAGCTCCTACAATGAGCAGTTCTTC. Amino acids: CASSLVGGGSSYNEQFF.

The rearrangement uses TRBV2 and TRBJ2-3; no reliable D call. The V gene lost 7 bases and the J gene lost 1 base, with 6 bases spanning the gap. This CDR3 is 12 amino acids long. Per germline, CDR1 SNHLY and CDR2 FYNNEI. CDR3 loop: CASTPGTDTQYF. CDR3 nucleotide sequence: TGTGCCAGCACCCCCGGCACAGATACGCAGTATTTT.

The chain carries TRBV27 and TRBJ1-5; a weak D match, TRBD1 (6 bases). V was pared by 7 bases and J by 0 bases, with 16 bases between. Germline lookup yields CDR1 MNHEY and CDR2 SMNVEV (reference sequence). The CDR3 spans 16 residues. CDR3 protein: CASTLPDSYSNQPQHF. CDR3 nucleotides: TGTGCCAGCACTCTACCGGACAGCTATAGCAATCAGCCCCAGCATTTT.

V is TRBV7-2 and J is TRBJ2-7; 8 nucleotides match TRBD2. The ends lost 5 bases at V and 2 bases at J; junction bases unmatched: 5. The CDR3 totals 14 residues. Germline V CDR1 and CDR2: SGHTA, FQGNSA. CDR3 bases: TGTGCCAGCAGCAATAGCGGGGCGCCCTACGAGCAGTACTTC. Translating it yields CASSNSGAPYEQYF.

V gene TRBV13 combines with J gene TRBJ2-3; 14 bases map to TRBD2. The CDR3 covers 21 residues. Germline loops: CDR1 PRHDT, CDR2 FYEKMQ (reference sequence). Trimming at V came to 5 bases and at J to 2 bases, leaving 18 bases not matched to a gene. The CDR3 loop reads CASSLIPKTSGGALPTDTQYF. CDR3 in DNA: TGTGCCAGCAGCCTAATCCCAAAGACTAGCGGGGGGGCCCTCCCCACAGATACGCAGTATTTT.

The rearrangement links TRBV3-1 (or the pseudogene TRBV3-2) to TRBJ1-1; no definite D call. V gave up 2 bases and J gave up 4 bases, with 11 bases separating them. There are 14 residues in the CDR3. Germline lookup yields CDR1 LGHDT and CDR2 YNNKEL (reference sequence). In DNA form, the CDR3 reads TGTGCCAGCAGCCAACCGGGATCGGGCACTGAAGCTTTCTTT. Protein product: CASSQPGSGTEAFF.

The CDR3 region has the DNA TGTGCCAGCAGTGTTCGGGGGACGGGGGGGACTGAAGCTTTCTTT. Its protein is CASSVRGTGGTEAFF. V usage is TRBV25-1 and J usage is TRBJ1-1, with D perhaps TRBD1 (5 bases). The germline V and J ends were trimmed by 4 bases and 5 bases, with 17 bases remaining between them. The CDR3 consists of 15 residues. Germline V gene sequence: CDR1 MGHDK, CDR2 SYGVNS.

V gene TRBV7-8 combines with J gene TRBJ1-1; no clear D. CDR3 length: 14 amino acids. Germline CDR1 is SGHVS and CDR2 is FQNEAQ. V lost 1 base, J lost 2 bases, and 8 bases lay in between. CDR3 in DNA: TGTGCCAGCAGCTTAGGACTGGGTAACACTGAAGCTTTCTTT. Encoded protein: CASSLGLGNTEAFF.

In nucleotides, the CDR3 is TGCGCCAGCAGCTTCAACTACGGGAACACCGGGGAGCTGTTTTTT. Protein sequence: CASSFNYGNTGELFF. This chain links TRBV5-1 with TRBJ2-2; D call uncertain. The V gene's germline CDR1 is SGHRS and CDR2 YFSETQ. Trimming pared 2 bases from V and 1 base from J, leaving 9 bases between. The CDR3 is made up of 15 amino acids.

The chain combines TRBV7-2 with TRBJ2-7; D is uncertain. CDR1 and CDR2 from the germline V gene are SGHTA and FQGNSA. The germline V and J ends were trimmed by 2 bases and 0 bases, with 8 bases remaining between them. The CDR3 totals 14 residues. The CDR3 reads CASSLRGISYEQYF. In nucleotides, the CDR3 is TGTGCCAGCAGCTTACGCGGCATCTCCTACGAGCAGTACTTC.

This clone has only a few counts. The chain is built from TRBV5-1 and TRBJ2-5, with 7 bases aligning to TRBD1. This CDR3 has 16 amino acids. CDR1 SGHRS and CDR2 YFSETQ come from the germline V gene. J gave up 4 bases and V 0 bases, and 9 bases lay outside the gene matches. CDR3 sequence: CASSLAPGTVRETQYF. The CDR3 nucleotides are TGCGCCAGCAGCTTGGCACCGGGGACAGTACGAGAGACCCAGTACTTC.

The rearrangement links TRBV6-4 to TRBJ1-2; D is ambiguous. CDR1 and CDR2 (germline): MRHNA, SNTAGT. CDR3 length: 14 residues. V lost 0 bases, J lost 6 bases, and 11 bases lay in between. The DNA for the CDR3 is TGTGCCAGCAGTGACTCGGAGACTTCCCATGGCTACACCTTC. Translated: CASSDSETSHGYTF.

The V and J genes are TRBV24-1 and TRBJ2-5; 8 nucleotides line up with TRBD2. V shed 5 bases, J shed 2 bases, and the junction held 15 bases outside the gene matches. CDR1 and CDR2 (germline): KGHDR, SFDVKD. The length of the CDR3 is 18 residues. The CDR3 DNA reads as TGTGCCACCAGTGGCTCCAAGCCCGGCGGGGGGAATCAAGAGACCCAGTACTTC. Translation: CATSGSKPGGGNQETQYF.

The rearrangement joins TRBV5-4 to TRBJ2-6; maybe TRBD2 (5 bases). V lost 3 bases and J 0 bases, leaving 16 bases between the germline ends. The CDR3 loop spans 18 amino acids. CDR1 and CDR2 from the germline V gene are SGHNT and YYREEE (reference sequence). CDR3 loop: CASSSQLGTSSGANVLTF. For the CDR3, the DNA is TGTGCCAGCAGCTCGCAATTGGGAACTAGCTCTGGGGCCAACGTCCTGACTTTC. Supplemented by reference TRBV5-4 and TRBJ2-6, the full variable domain reads ETGVTQSPTHLIKTRGQQVTLRCSSQSGHNTVSWYQQALGQGPQFIFQYYREEENGRGNFPPRFSGLQFPNYSSELNVNALELDDSALYLCASSSQLGTSSGANVLTFGAGSRLTVL.

This clone was counted once. This chain links TRBV5-1 with TRBJ1-5, with D uncertain. V was shortened by 0 bases and J by 7 bases, with 11 bases between the two germline ends. This CDR3 contains 14 residues. Germline CDR1 and CDR2: SGHRS and YFSETQ. The CDR3 coding sequence is TGCGCCAGCAGCTTGGCGGGGTTAGACCAGCCCCAGCATTTT. Translating it yields CASSLAGLDQPQHF.

The J gene is TRBJ2-5, the V gene TRBV7-9; TRBD2 is a possible D gene (5 bases). V was clipped by 0 bases and J by 13 bases, with 15 bases between them. Germline V gene sequence: CDR1 SEHNR, CDR2 FQNEAQ (reference sequence). This CDR3 is 13 amino acids long. The CDR3 here is CASSLAGSGSRYF. CDR3 in DNA: TGTGCCAGCAGCTTAGCGGGCAGCGGATCTCGGTACTTC. The full variable domain, rest sourced from reference TRBV7-9 and TRBJ2-5, is DTGVSQNPRHKITKRGQNVTFRCDPISEHNRLYWYRQTLGQGPEFLTYFQNEAQLEKSRLLSDRFSAERPKGSFSTLEIQRTEQGDSAMYLCASSLAGSGSRYFGPGTRLLVL.

This chain connects TRBV6-5 to TRBJ2-7; D call uncertain. This CDR3 comprises 13 residues. The V gene's germline CDR1 is MNHEY and CDR2 SVGAGI. With 2 bases removed from V and 3 bases from J, the gap between germline ends came to 8 bases. CDR3 amino acids: CASSYRVSYEQYF. CDR3 bases: TGTGCCAGCAGTTACCGTGTCAGCTACGAGCAGTACTTC.

This sequence joins TRBV10-3 and TRBJ2-1; TRBD2 matches at 10 bases. The V and J ends lost 1 base and 9 bases, in that order; junction bases with no gene match: 3. Germline-derived CDR1 and CDR2 are ENHRY and SYGVKD. CDR3 length equals 14 residues. CDR3 DNA sequence: TGTGCCATCAGTGAGTTGGGACTAGCGACTGAGCAGTTCTTC. Translating it yields CAISELGLATEQFF.

This chain links TRBV20-1 with TRBJ1-1; tentatively, D is TRBD1 (6 bases). Germline V CDR1 and CDR2: DFQATT, SNEGSKA (reference sequence). V lost 6 bases, J lost 5 bases, and 7 bases lay in between. The CDR3 is 10 amino acids. Here the CDR3 DNA reads TGCAGTGCAAGGGGGACTGAAGCTTTCTTT. It yields the protein CSARGTEAFF.